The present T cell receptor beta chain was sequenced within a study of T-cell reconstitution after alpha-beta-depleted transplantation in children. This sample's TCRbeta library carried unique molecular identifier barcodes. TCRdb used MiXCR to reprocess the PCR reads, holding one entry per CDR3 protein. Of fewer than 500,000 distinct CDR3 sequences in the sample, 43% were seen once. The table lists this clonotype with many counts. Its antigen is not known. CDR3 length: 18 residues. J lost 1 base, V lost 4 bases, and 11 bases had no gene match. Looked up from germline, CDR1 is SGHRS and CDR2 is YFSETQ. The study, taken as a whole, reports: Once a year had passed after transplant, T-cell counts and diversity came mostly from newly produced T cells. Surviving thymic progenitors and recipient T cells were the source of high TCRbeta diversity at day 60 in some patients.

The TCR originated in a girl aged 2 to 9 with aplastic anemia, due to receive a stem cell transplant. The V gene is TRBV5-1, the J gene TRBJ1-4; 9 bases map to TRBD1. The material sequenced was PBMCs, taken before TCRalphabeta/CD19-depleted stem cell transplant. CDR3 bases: TGCGCCAGCAGCCGTACTATACAGGGGGCAGGAACTAATGAAAAACTGTTTTTT. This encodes CASSRTIQGAGTNEKLFF.